These T cell receptor beta chains were read from a single sample in a study of early T cells in non-severe SARS-CoV-2 infection. TCRdb itself ran the 5' RACE reads through MiXCR, one entry per CDR3 protein. The sample consists of about 69,000 distinct CDR3 sequences, approximately 9.5% of them appearing once. Material for sequencing was whole blood. The origin of the receptors is an adult who was a healthcare worker with PCR-confirmed SARS-CoV-2 infection or an uninfected control (not recorded which). The CDR3 runs from the conserved cysteine through the conserved F or W. D genes are given only for firm matches. Where a row states a size, it is once, few, many or the class of an expanded clone; other rows omit it.

>TRBJ1-2|-|TRBD1|TRBV27
CASSLNGQENGYTF
TGTGCCAGCAGTTTAAACGGACAGGAGAATGGCTACACCTTC
>TRBJ1-6|few|TRBD1|TRBV3-1
CASSQNRGLGSPLHF
TGTGCCAGCAGCCAAAACAGGGGGCTTGGCTCACCCCTCCACTTT
>TRBJ1-1|-|TRBD1|TRBV2
CASSVQGGNTEAFF
TGTGCCAGCAGTGTACAGGGGGGGAACACTGAAGCTTTCTTT
>TRBJ1-2|many|TRBD1|TRBV20-1
CSASLLQGAQGYTF
TGCAGTGCTAGTCTATTACAGGGGGCGCAGGGCTACACCTTC
>TRBJ2-7|many|-|TRBV10-2
CASSEGLGEQYF
TGCGCCAGCAGTGAGGGACTTGGGGAGCAGTACTTC
>TRBJ2-5|many|-|TRBV21-1
CASSMRFQETQYF
TGTGCCAGCAGCATGAGATTCCAGGAGACCCAGTACTTC
>TRBJ2-7|many|TRBD1|TRBV20-1
CSARTGASYEQYF
TGCAGTGCTCGGACAGGAGCCTCCTACGAGCAGTACTTC
>TRBJ1-2|medium-sized|TRBD1|TRBV20-1
CSASPGQGARGYTF
TGCAGTGCTTCCCCGGGACAGGGGGCGCGAGGCTACACCTTC
>TRBJ2-2|-|-|TRBV10-2
CATHNPGDDTGELFF
TGCGCCACTCACAACCCGGGGGATGACACCGGGGAGCTGTTTTTT
>TRBJ2-7|-|-|TRBV6-5
CASSYGYRYEQYF
TGTGCCAGCAGTTACGGGTACCGCTACGAGCAGTACTTC
>TRBJ2-3|many|TRBD2|TRBV24-1
CATSDWGGTSGDTQYF
TGTGCCACCAGTGATTGGGGGGGGACTAGCGGTGATACGCAGTATTTT
>TRBJ2-3|many|-|TRBV7-2
CASSAGLSTDTQYF
TGTGCCAGCAGCGCGGGACTGAGCACAGATACGCAGTATTTT
>TRBJ2-7|many|-|TRBV11-3
CASSQTGTLGDEQYF
TGTGCCAGCAGCCAAACCGGGACCCTTGGGGACGAGCAGTACTTC
>TRBJ2-2|few|TRBD2|TRBV27
CASSSWTSGETGELFF
TGTGCCAGCAGTTCATGGACTAGCGGGGAAACCGGGGAGCTGTTTTTT
>TRBJ2-1|-|TRBD1|TRBV5-5
CASSFGTGPNEQFF
TGTGCCAGCAGCTTTGGGACAGGGCCCAATGAGCAGTTCTTC
>TRBJ2-5|few|TRBD2|TRBV6-5
CASSILAEQETQYF
TGTGCCAGCAGTATTCTAGCGGAGCAAGAGACCCAGTACTTC
>TRBJ1-2|-|TRBD1|TRBV19
CASSWTGGTNYGYTF
TGTGCCAGTAGTTGGACAGGGGGCACTAACTATGGCTACACCTTC
>TRBJ1-6|few|-|TRBV29-1
CSVRRGNGVGSPLHF
TGCAGCGTTAGGCGAGGGAATGGGGTAGGTTCACCCCTCCACTTT
>TRBJ2-1|-|TRBD2|TRBV23-1
CASSQSGTSGTYNEQFF
TGCGCCAGCAGTCAATCTGGGACTAGCGGGACCTACAATGAGCAGTTCTTC
>TRBJ2-7|many|-|TRBV15
CATSRDRRQGPYF
TGTGCCACCAGCAGAGATAGGAGGCAAGGACCGTACTTC
>TRBJ1-1|few|-|TRBV12-3/TRBV12-4
CASSPRGGNTEAFF
TGTGCCAGCAGCCCCAGGGGAGGGAACACTGAAGCTTTCTTT
>TRBJ2-7|many|-|TRBV11-2
CASSSSRNEQYF
TGTGCCAGCAGCTCCTCCCGGAACGAGCAGTACTTC
>TRBJ2-3|many|TRBD1|TRBV30
CAWSTGTGGDTQYF
TGTGCCTGGAGTACCGGGACAGGGGGGGATACGCAGTATTTT
>TRBJ2-1|-|-|TRBV9
CASSLRLGTGEQFF
TGTGCCAGCAGCCTCCGACTAGGTACGGGGGAGCAGTTCTTC
>TRBJ2-2|-|TRBD1|TRBV29-1
CSVVWDRVGTGELFF
TGCAGCGTTGTTTGGGACAGGGTAGGCACCGGGGAGCTGTTTTTT
>TRBJ2-1|many|-|TRBV28
CASSFSTQGRLREQFF
TGTGCCAGCAGTTTTAGTACTCAGGGTAGGCTGCGAGAGCAGTTCTTC
>TRBJ1-2|once|-|TRBV20-1
CSPMGSSYLNYGYTF
TGCAGCCCCATGGGCAGCTCTTACTTGAACTATGGCTACACCTTC
>TRBJ1-1|few|-|TRBV20-1
CSATLGTEAFF
TGCAGTGCTACTCTTGGCACTGAAGCTTTCTTT
>TRBJ2-2|many|TRBD1|TRBV5-1
CASSLTGGANTGELFF
TGCGCCAGCAGCTTGACAGGGGGCGCGAACACCGGGGAGCTGTTTTTT
>TRBJ2-1|many|TRBD2|TRBV20-1
CSAEKLAGGYNEQFF
TGCAGTGCTGAAAAACTAGCGGGGGGTTACAATGAGCAGTTCTTC
>TRBJ2-1|-|-|TRBV7-9
CASSGMDEQFF
TGTGCCAGCAGCGGGATGGATGAGCAGTTCTTC
>TRBJ2-7|-|TRBD2|TRBV5-1
CASSLAPSGGTYSYEQYF
TGCGCCAGCAGCTTGGCTCCTAGCGGGGGGACCTACTCCTACGAGCAGTACTTC
>TRBJ2-7|many|-|TRBV12-3/TRBV12-4
CASSTQGGLSYEQYF
TGTGCCAGCAGTACACAGGGCGGTTTATCCTACGAGCAGTACTTC
>TRBJ2-1|few|TRBD2|TRBV20-1
CSADDSGTSVVYNEQFF
TGCAGTGCTGACGATTCCGGGACTAGCGTCGTTTACAATGAGCAGTTCTTC
>TRBJ2-3|-|TRBD1|TRBV27
CASMGQGAWGTDTQYF
TGTGCCAGCATGGGACAGGGGGCGTGGGGCACAGATACGCAGTATTTT
>TRBJ2-3|many|-|TRBV5-1
CASSLKYDGSDTQYF
TGCGCCAGCAGCTTGAAGTATGACGGTTCAGATACGCAGTATTTT
>TRBJ2-7|few|-|TRBV1
CTSSQGGGSSYEQYF
TGCACCAGCAGCCAAGGCGGGGGTTCGTCCTACGAGCAGTACTTC
>TRBJ2-1|few|-|TRBV2
CASPRDLNNEQFF
TGTGCCAGTCCCCGGGACTTAAACAATGAGCAGTTCTTC
>TRBJ2-1|many|TRBD2|TRBV6-2/TRBV6-3
CASREQREGRNEQFF
TGTGCCAGCAGGGAACAGCGGGAGGGCCGGAATGAGCAGTTCTTC
>TRBJ2-3|-|-|TRBV7-3
CASSLGTEADTQYF
TGTGCCAGCAGCCTCGGGACGGAAGCAGATACGCAGTATTTT
>TRBJ1-1|-|-|TRBV12-3/TRBV12-4
CPSSLVGARTEAFF
TGTCCCAGCAGTTTAGTAGGGGCCCGCACTGAAGCTTTCTTT
>TRBJ2-7|many|TRBD2|TRBV7-2
CASTPSGISYEQYF
TGTGCCAGCACCCCGAGCGGGATCTCCTACGAGCAGTACTTC
>TRBJ2-3|-|TRBD2|TRBV13
CASSPYSAGGRDTQYF
TGTGCCAGCAGCCCCTACTCCGCGGGGGGGAGGGATACGCAGTATTTT
>TRBJ2-1|many|TRBD2|TRBV6-2/TRBV6-3
CASSYGVAGGTYNEQFF
TGTGCCAGCAGTTACGGGGTGGCGGGAGGAACCTACAATGAGCAGTTCTTC
>TRBJ2-2|many|TRBD2|TRBV3-1
CASSPPGLFSGELFF
TGTGCCAGCAGCCCCCCGGGACTATTTTCCGGGGAGCTGTTTTTT
>TRBJ2-7|many|-|TRBV7-9
CASSVRYNSYEQYF
TGTGCCAGCAGCGTGAGGTACAACTCCTACGAGCAGTACTTC
>TRBJ2-7|-|-|TRBV7-3
CASSLMGREPSYEQYF
TGTGCCAGCAGCTTGATGGGACGGGAACCCTCCTACGAGCAGTACTTC
>TRBJ1-3|few|-|TRBV11-3
CASSLAWVNPPSGNTIYF
TGTGCCAGCAGCTTAGCGTGGGTTAACCCTCCATCTGGAAACACCATATATTTT
>TRBJ1-1|-|-|TRBV29-1
CSVLQGLNTEAFF
TGCAGCGTCCTACAGGGCCTGAACACTGAAGCTTTCTTT
>TRBJ2-2|-|-|TRBV7-2
CASSAGLDTGELFF
TGTGCCAGCAGCGCCGGACTCGACACCGGGGAGCTGTTTTTT
>TRBJ1-4|many|TRBD1|TRBV4-2
CASSITGGTNEKLFF
TGTGCCAGCAGCATTACAGGGGGAACTAATGAAAAACTGTTTTTT
>TRBJ2-7|few|-|TRBV7-2
CASSLDGTFPYEQYF
TGTGCCAGCAGCTTAGACGGGACTTTTCCCTACGAGCAGTACTTC
>TRBJ2-5|many|TRBD1|TRBV10-2
CASSGTGLETQYF
TGCGCCAGCAGCGGGACAGGGTTGGAGACCCAGTACTTC
>TRBJ1-1|-|-|TRBV12-3/TRBV12-4
CASSLKSSQKGEAFF
TGTGCCAGCAGTTTAAAGAGTTCCCAGAAGGGTGAAGCTTTCTTT
>TRBJ2-5|-|-|TRBV10-3
CAISPPIGETQYF
TGTGCCATCTCTCCACCCATAGGAGAGACCCAGTACTTC
>TRBJ2-1|many|TRBD2|TRBV7-9
CASSWGLARRSSYNEQFF
TGTGCCAGCAGCTGGGGACTAGCTCGCAGGAGCTCCTACAATGAGCAGTTCTTC
>TRBJ2-3|-|-|TRBV7-8
CASSDRGVGPSDTQYF
TGTGCCAGCAGCGACCGGGGCGTAGGACCCTCAGATACGCAGTATTTT